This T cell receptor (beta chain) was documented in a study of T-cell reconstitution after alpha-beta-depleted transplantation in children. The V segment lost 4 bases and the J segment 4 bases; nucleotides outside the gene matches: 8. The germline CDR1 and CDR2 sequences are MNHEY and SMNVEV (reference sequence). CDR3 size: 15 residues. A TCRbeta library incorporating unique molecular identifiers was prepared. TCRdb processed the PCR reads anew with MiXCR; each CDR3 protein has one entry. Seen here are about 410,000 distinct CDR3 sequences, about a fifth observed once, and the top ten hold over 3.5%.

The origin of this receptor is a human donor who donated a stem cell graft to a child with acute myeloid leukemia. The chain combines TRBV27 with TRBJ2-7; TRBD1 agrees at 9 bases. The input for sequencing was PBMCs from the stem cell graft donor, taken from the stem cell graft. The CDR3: CASSSGQGYPYEQYF. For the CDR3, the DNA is TGTGCCAGCAGTTCGGGACAGGGCTATCCGTACGAGCAGTACTTC.